The sequence of this T cell receptor beta chain was determined in a study of shared clonotypes between healthy human individuals. Across the whole study: Used for every donor were three CD4 naive, three CD4 memory, two CD8 naive and one CD8 memory plate.

Assay used: immunoSEQ multiplex PCR; TCRdb lists only in-frame clones, some missing. The sample contains more than 2 million clones, around 93% of which appear only once. CD8 cells classed as naive were CD45RO-negative and positively selected for CCR7, excluding terminally differentiated effector memory CD45RA+ cells. The CDR3 has 18 residues. With V trimmed by 0 bases and J by 2 bases, 7 bases remained unmatched. CDR1 is MNHEY and CDR2 is SMNVEV in the germline V gene (reference sequence). The chain uses TRBV27 and TRBJ2-2; 9 bases agree with TRBD2. Sequenced material: naive CD8+ T cells from PBMCs. This clonotype was obtained from a man aged 18 to 29 in good health. Some clones in this sample may be carry-over from other donors' samples. The CDR3, as DNA: TGTGCCAGCAGTTTATCGGGCGGGAGGGTCAGAAACACCGGGGAGCTGTTTTTT. Residues: CASSLSGGRVRNTGELFF.